The rows below give T cell receptor beta chains drawn from one sample of a study of graft-versus-host responses after intestinal transplantation. This table comes from immunoSEQ multiplex PCR, and its TCRdb copy is limited to in-frame clones, with some not included. The table shows about 29,000 clones, with about four fifths occurring only once. The specimen was ileum tissue, collected 98 days after intestinal transplantation. The receptors stem from a human patient who received an intestinal transplant, so some T cells may come from the graft donor. CDR3s include the opening cysteine and the closing phenylalanine or tryptophan.

v_call cdr3_aa
TRBV5-6 CASSLGSGFTDNEQFF
TRBV18 CASSPTGGPKTGELFF
TRBV2 CASRQTGDGAFF
TRBV15 CATSRGQDNYGYTF
TRBV9 CASSERSYSYEQYF
TRBV9 CTSSVFPLGTGANVLTF
TRBV5-1 CASSLEGSPYEQYF
TRBV10-1 CASSYEQYF
TRBV4-1 CASSQVTRGTLEQFF
TRBV13 CASSLEPIGQDSYEQYF
TRBV6-1 CASSRQGASGAFF
TRBV30 CAWSVKIGQGLGHTGELFF
TRBV15 CATSRDSPLDMTYGYTF
TRBV6-5 CASSYQRRDYGYTF
TRBV25-1 CASSRPGGSNEQFF
TRBV5-1 CASSTRQGWNSPLHF
TRBV9 CASSADRGTENTGELFF
TRBV6-5 CASSYFPGTDTQYF
TRBV18 CASSPPFSAGGHSGANVLTF
TRBV5-6 CASRDETAPRDTQYF
TRBV15 CATSPGQGDYGYTF
TRBV7-9 CASSSPPAAGQGGSTEAFF
TRBV5-1 CASSSTGERGEQYF
TRBV6-1 CASSESRGMVILFF
TRBV12-5 CASGLVGGGDTEAFF
TRBV2 CASSVNILTGNYGYTF
TRBV5-1 CASSLAANSPLHF
TRBV5-1 CASSLFPTGAQETQYF
TRBV6-4 CASSDPHNEQFF
TRBV5-1 CASSENTEAFF
TRBV6-5 CASSTGGAGELFF
TRBV30 CAWNISPRATPGNTIYF
TRBV4-1 CASSRTGVGDQPQHF
TRBV7-2 CASSLRAYNSPLHF
TRBV11-2 CASSLVGGGNQPQHF
TRBV27 CASSLSRLAVSTDTQYF
TRBV9 CASSGGLAGGTDTQYF
TRBV7-2 CASSLRIRNTQYF
TRBV28 CASRPGQGASYGYTF
TRBV15 CATSRSPGGRTKNIQYF
TRBV5-3 CARSWGHKNTEAFF
TRBV9 CASSVGGGTYTEAFF
TRBV4-1 CASSQDRRTRGSNEKLFF
TRBV7-9 CASSPRAYTGELFF
TRBV7-2 CASSLVGVPNYEQYF
TRBV29-1 CSVESGNVYGYTF
TRBV11-1 CASSYGTYNEQFF
TRBV30 CAWGTGLNTEAFF
TRBV29-1 CSVEGQGAGANVLTF